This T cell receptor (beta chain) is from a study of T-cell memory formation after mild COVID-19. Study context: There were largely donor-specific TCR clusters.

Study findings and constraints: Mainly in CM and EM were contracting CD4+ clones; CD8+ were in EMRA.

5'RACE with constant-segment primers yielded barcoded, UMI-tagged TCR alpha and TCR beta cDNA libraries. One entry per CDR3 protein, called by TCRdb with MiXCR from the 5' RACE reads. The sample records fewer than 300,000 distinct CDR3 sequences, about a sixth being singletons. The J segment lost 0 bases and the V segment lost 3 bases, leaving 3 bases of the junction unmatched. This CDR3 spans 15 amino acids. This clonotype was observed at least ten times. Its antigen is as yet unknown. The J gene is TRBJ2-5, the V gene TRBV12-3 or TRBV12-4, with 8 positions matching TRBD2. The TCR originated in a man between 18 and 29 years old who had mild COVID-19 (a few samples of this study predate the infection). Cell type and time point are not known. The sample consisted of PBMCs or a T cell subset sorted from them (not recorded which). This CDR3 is CASSFRGGYQETQYF. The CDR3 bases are TGTGCCAGCAGTTTCCGGGGGGGATACCAAGAGACCCAGTACTTC.